This T cell receptor (beta chain) was found in a study of blood T cells in healthy people across ages. Primers used in a second PCR of roughly 7 to 12 cycles were a sample-barcoded 5' primer and a J-beta primer mix. Via MiXCR, TCRdb re-called the 5' RACE reads, giving one row per CDR3 protein. The sample includes about a million distinct CDR3 sequences, roughly two fifths of them seen just once. V lost 0 bases to trimming and J lost 7 bases, with 22 bases between them. This CDR3 comprises 17 residues. In germline, CDR1 is DFQATT, CDR2 SNEGSKA (reference sequence). The chain has TRBV20-1 and TRBJ1-5; D may be TRBD1 (6 bases). The receptor was derived from a young man in good health. The specimen was blood. The CDR3 nucleotides read TGCAGTGCTAGAGATAAATTGGGACGGGGGGCTAGGCAGCCCCAGCATTTT. This gives the protein CSARDKLGRGARQPQHF.